A single sample gave rise to the 30 T cell receptor beta chains below, sequenced in a study of blood T cells in healthy people across ages. For the second PCR, which ran for 7 to 11 cycles, a sample-barcoded 5' primer and a J-beta primer mix were used. TCRdb re-derived calls from the 5' RACE reads in MiXCR, one entry per CDR3 protein. The sample includes around 800,000 distinct CDR3 sequences, around 50% of them seen just once. The sample comprised blood. The receptors come from a man of 80 years or more in good health.

This clonotype was seen a handful of times. This chain joins TRBV4-3 and TRBJ2-7; 13 bases are shared with TRBD2. V was pared by 4 bases and J by 5 bases, with 8 bases of the junction left unmatched. Germline CDR1 is LGHNA and CDR2 is YSLEER. CDR3 length: 16 residues. CDR3 in DNA: TGCGCCAGCAGCCCTAGCACTAGCGGGAGGGCCGACGAGCAGTACTTC. Amino acids: CASSPSTSGRADEQYF.

The chain uses TRBV28 and TRBJ2-7, with 7 bases identical to TRBD2. After removal of 9 bases from V and 8 bases from J, the junction contained 13 bases not matched to a gene. In germline, CDR1 is MDHEN, CDR2 SYDVKM. This CDR3 contains 13 residues. CDR3 nucleotide sequence: TGTGCCAGTCAAACGGGGGGTCTCTGGAAGCAGTACTTC. This translates into CASQTGGLWKQYF. The whole variable domain, filled in from reference TRBV28 and TRBJ2-7, reads DVKVTQSSRYLVKRTGEKVFLECVQDMDHENMFWYRQDPGLGLRLIYFSYDVKMKEKGDIPEGYSVSREKKERFSLILESASTNQTSMYLCASQTGGLWKQYFGPGTRLTVT.

This sequence joins TRBV20-1 and TRBJ2-2; 7 bases align to TRBD2. Germline lookup yields CDR1 DFQATT and CDR2 SNEGSKA (reference sequence). The CDR3 totals 15 residues. The J segment lost 2 bases and the V segment lost 0 bases, leaving 3 bases of the junction unmatched. CDR3 residues: CSAREGGGNTGELFF. The CDR3 DNA sequence: TGCAGTGCTAGAGAAGGCGGGGGTAACACCGGGGAGCTGTTTTTT.

About this clonotype: The junction differs from germline at one of its ends, possibly a read error. The CDR3 loop is CAGSLDGTGADTQYF. Written as DNA, the CDR3 is TGTGCCGGCAGCTTGGATGGGACAGGGGCAGATACGCAGTATTTT. V and J are TRBV5-4 and TRBJ2-3, with 10 bases that match TRBD1. CDR1 and CDR2 (germline): SGHNT, YYREEE (reference sequence). CDR3 length: 15 amino acids.

This clonotype has only a few counts. The chain joins TRBV6-2 or TRBV6-3 to TRBJ2-1, with D possibly being TRBD2 (5 bases). V lost 7 bases and J lost 3, with 13 bases in between. The CDR3 loop spans 14 amino acids. Germline V CDR1 and CDR2: MNHEY, SVGEGT. Here the CDR3 DNA reads TGTGCCAGCACCTTGGCGGCGGGCTACAATGAGCAGTTCTTC. Translation gives CASTLAAGYNEQFF.

The chain combines TRBV20-1 with TRBJ2-3, with 7 bases aligning to TRBD2. Germline CDR1 DFQATT, CDR2 SNEGSKA (reference sequence). The CDR3 contains 16 residues. V was pared by 0 bases and J by 0 bases, with 6 bases of the junction left unmatched. CDR3 sequence: CSARDLGGISTDTQYF. The CDR3 DNA reads as TGCAGTGCTAGAGATCTCGGGGGGATTAGCACAGATACGCAGTATTTT.

In its sample, this clonotype was seen many times. The V gene is TRBV4-1, the J gene TRBJ2-1, with D perhaps given as TRBD1 or TRBD2 (5 bases each). This CDR3 has 14 residues. In germline, CDR1 is MGHRA, CDR2 YSYEKL. Trimming pared 3 bases from V and 8 bases from J, leaving 14 bases between. CDR3 amino acids: CASSQMGVRDEQFF. The CDR3 DNA sequence: TGCGCCAGCAGCCAGATGGGGGTAAGGGATGAGCAGTTCTTC.

This chain joins TRBV20-1 and TRBJ1-1; the match to TRBD1 covers 10 bases. The germline V gene encodes CDR1 DFQATT and CDR2 SNEGSKA (reference sequence). V shed 5 bases, J shed 4 bases, and the junction held 4 bases outside the gene matches. CDR3 length: 13 residues. DNA for the CDR3: TGCAGTGCTCCCGGGACAGGGGTCACTGAAGCTTTCTTT. Amino acids: CSAPGTGVTEAFF.

This clonotype was seen more than once but under ten times. The chain links TRBV28 to TRBJ2-3, with 7 bases aligning to TRBD2. The CDR3 totals 16 residues. V shed 3 bases, J shed 2 bases, and the junction held 8 bases outside the gene matches. Germline-derived CDR1 and CDR2 are MDHEN and SYDVKM. CDR3: CASSLGGAHNTDTQYF. CDR3 sequence (DNA): TGTGCCAGCAGTTTGGGAGGGGCTCATAACACAGATACGCAGTATTTT.

The rearrangement uses TRBV7-3 and TRBJ2-5; tentative D call: TRBD1 (6 bases). With 4 bases removed from V and 5 bases from J, the gap between germline ends came to 11 bases. The CDR3 spans 13 residues. Germline values: CDR1 SGHTA, CDR2 FQGTGA. This CDR3 is CASSSGHRETQYF. CDR3 DNA sequence: TGTGCCAGCAGCTCGGGACATCGGGAGACCCAGTACTTC.

The J gene is TRBJ2-2, the V gene TRBV11-2, with D unclear. V lost 2 bases and J lost 1, with 2 bases in between. The CDR3 is made up of 13 amino acids. Germline-derived CDR1 and CDR2 are SGHAT and FQNNGV. This chain's CDR3 is CASSLKNTGELFF. In nucleotides, the CDR3 is TGTGCCAGCAGCTTAAAGAACACCGGGGAGCTGTTTTTT.

The CDR3: CASKGGGQVIHNEQFF. CDR3 in DNA: TGTGCCAGCAAAGGTGGAGGGCAGGTTATACACAATGAGCAGTTCTTC. V gene TRBV28 combines with J gene TRBJ2-1; a weak D match, TRBD2 (6 bases). This CDR3 is 16 amino acids long. Trimming removed 7 bases from V and 5 bases from J, with 21 bases in between. Germline lookup yields CDR1 MDHEN and CDR2 SYDVKM. The complete variable domain, with remaining parts taken from reference TRBV28 and TRBJ2-1, reads DVKVTQSSRYLVKRTGEKVFLECVQDMDHENMFWYRQDPGLGLRLIYFSYDVKMKEKGDIPEGYSVSREKKERFSLILESASTNQTSMYLCASKGGGQVIHNEQFFGPGTRLTVL.

This clonotype was observed a single time. The chain employs TRBV28 and TRBJ2-5, with a weak D call TRBD2 (7 bases). The germline V and J ends were trimmed by 8 bases and 3 bases, with 16 bases remaining between them. Germline assignment: CDR1 MDHEN and CDR2 SYDVKM. The length of the CDR3 is 14 residues. The DNA for the CDR3 is TGTGCCAGCGGTACACAAGGGGGGGAAGAGACCCAGTACTTC. It specifies CASGTQGGEETQYF.

V is TRBV20-1 and J is TRBJ2-7; 11 nucleotides line up with TRBD2. CDR1 and CDR2 from the germline V gene are DFQATT and SNEGSKA (reference sequence). J lost 5 bases, V lost 3 bases, and 6 bases had no gene match. The CDR3 totals 14 residues. For the CDR3, the DNA is TGCAGTGCTAGTGATAGCGGGAGGGTCGACGAGCAGTACTTC. Protein product: CSASDSGRVDEQYF.

This chain connects TRBV12-3 or TRBV12-4 to TRBJ2-1; D is perhaps TRBD1 or TRBD2 (5 bases each). The CDR3 length is 14 residues. Trimming pared 3 bases from V and 7 bases from J, leaving 13 bases between. The CDR3 reads CASSFGGDGNEQFF. The CDR3 DNA reads TGTGCCAGCAGTTTTGGTGGGGACGGAAATGAGCAGTTCTTC.

Concerning this clonotype: This may be a read error, as it is one base from a much larger clone. The chain employs TRBV4-2 and TRBJ2-1; the D is unclear. The germline V and J ends were trimmed by 4 bases and 3 bases, with 16 bases remaining between them. CDR1 and CDR2 from the germline V gene are LGHNA and YNFKEQ. This CDR3 region has 16 residues. Written as DNA, the CDR3 is TGTGCCAGCAGCCGAGAGACCACGGGCCGCTACAATGAGCAGTTCTTC. Protein product: CASSRETTGRYNEQFF.

This clonotype has only a few counts. The rearrangement joins TRBV4-2 to TRBJ2-5, with 10 bases that match TRBD2. The CDR3 loop spans 17 amino acids. Germline CDR1 and CDR2: LGHNA and YNFKEQ. V lost 3 bases and J lost 4; bases outside the gene matches: 11. CDR3 residues: CASSQGTQGLALETQYF. Written as DNA, the CDR3 is TGTGCCAGCAGCCAGGGAACCCAGGGACTAGCGCTAGAGACCCAGTACTTC.

The V gene is TRBV6-7, the J gene TRBJ1-1; the match to TRBD1 covers 12 bases. TRBV6-7 is treated as an ORF (open reading frame) with a function not yet certain. J was trimmed by 4 bases and V by 6 bases; bases with no gene match: 6. This CDR3 comprises 15 residues. Here the CDR3 reads CASRTGTGGITEAFF. CDR3 nucleotides: TGTGCCAGCAGAACCGGGACAGGGGGCATCACTGAAGCTTTCTTT.

Only one count was recorded for this clonotype. One junction end disagrees with the germline gene, perhaps due to a read error. The rearrangement links TRBV11-2 to TRBJ2-7, with 8 bases matching TRBD1. This CDR3 is 14 amino acids long. Germline V CDR1 and CDR2: SGHAT, FQNNGV. The CDR3 sequence is CASSPGTGSHEQYF. The CDR3 region has the DNA TGTGCCAGCAGCCCCGGGACAGGCTCCCACGAGCAGTACTTC. The full variable domain, completed using reference TRBV11-2 and TRBJ2-7, is EAGVAQSPRYKIIEKRQSVAFWCNPISGHATLYWYQQILGQGPKLLIQFQNNGVVDDSQLPKDRFSAERLKGVDSTLKIQPAKLEDSAVYLCASSPGTGSHEQYFGPGTRLTVT.

This clonotype has ten or more counts. The genes are TRBV9 and TRBJ2-1; maybe TRBD2 (5 bases). CDR3 length: 16 residues. Per germline, CDR1 SGDLS and CDR2 YYNGEE. V lost 0 bases and J 4 bases, leaving 14 bases between the germline ends. The CDR3 protein is CASSVDEGVIYNEQFF. The CDR3 nucleotides are TGTGCCAGCAGCGTAGATGAGGGAGTGATATACAATGAGCAGTTCTTC.

This clonotype has a count of ten or more. V and J are TRBV29-1 and TRBJ2-7, with TRBD1 as a possible D gene (5 bases). Trimming stripped 4 bases from V and 2 bases from J, with 15 bases between. Germline V gives CDR1 SQVTM, CDR2 ANQGSEA. This CDR3 is built from 14 residues. The CDR3 bases are TGCAGCGTTGCCCACCCTGACAGCCCCTACGAGCAGTACTTC. This codes for CSVAHPDSPYEQYF.

This clonotype turned up a few times. The V call is TRBV12-3 or TRBV12-4, the J call TRBJ1-2, with 9 bases lining up with TRBD1. V lost 2 bases to trimming and J lost 12 bases; unmatched junction nucleotides: 7. The CDR3 consists of 13 residues. CDR3 sequence (DNA): TGTGCCAGCAGTTTATCCCTGGACAGGGGACACACCTTC. Translated, it gives CASSLSLDRGHTF.

V and J are TRBV20-1 and TRBJ2-1, with a weak D call TRBD2 (6 bases). Trimming took 3 bases from V and 4 from J, leaving 10 bases between them. This CDR3 is 13 amino acids long. Germline values: CDR1 DFQATT, CDR2 SNEGSKA (reference sequence). CDR3 loop: CSASTSQYNEQFF. As DNA, the CDR3 is TGCAGTGCTAGCACTAGCCAATACAATGAGCAGTTCTTC.

V is TRBV6-5 and J is TRBJ2-3; 7 nucleotides agree with TRBD2. CDR1 and CDR2 (germline): MNHEY, SVGAGI. With V trimmed by 2 bases and J by 1 base, 9 bases remained unmatched. The CDR3 is made up of 17 amino acids. Here the CDR3 DNA reads TGTGCCAGCAGTTACCAGATAGGCAGCGGGGGCACAGATACGCAGTATTTT. It yields the protein CASSYQIGSGGTDTQYF.

The chain combines TRBV12-3 or TRBV12-4 with TRBJ2-1; 7 bases line up with TRBD1. Trimming took 8 bases from V and 10 from J; bases not matched to a gene: 11. CDR3 length equals 13 residues. CDR3: CASARGQSYEQFF. CDR3 nucleotides: TGTGCCAGCGCGAGGGGACAGTCCTACGAGCAGTTCTTC.

V and J are TRBV12-3 or TRBV12-4 and TRBJ2-7; 7 bases map to TRBD1. This CDR3 contains 12 residues. After removal of 10 bases from V and 4 bases from J, the junction contained 7 bases not matched to a gene. CDR3 residues: CANRGQMYEQYF. CDR3 bases: TGTGCCAACAGGGGCCAAATGTACGAGCAGTACTTC.

This chain uses TRBV28 with TRBJ2-5, with TRBD2 identical over 7 bases. The J call may be mistaken, given a closer DNA end match to TRBJ2-7. This CDR3 spans 14 amino acids. Germline V gene data show CDR1 as MDHEN and CDR2 as SYDVKM. The CDR3 DNA is TGTGCCAGCAATATTGGTCGCGGGAGCTACGAGCAGTACTTC. Its protein product is CASNIGRGSYEQYF.

The rearrangement uses TRBV7-2 and TRBJ2-3; 10 bases match TRBD1. After removal of 2 bases from V and 6 bases from J, the junction contained 17 bases not matched to a gene. Germline V lookup: CDR1 SGHTA, CDR2 FQGNSA. There are 19 residues in the CDR3. The CDR3 sequence: CASSLTSGQGRSGGDTQYF. CDR3 DNA sequence: TGTGCCAGCAGCTTAACCTCGGGACAGGGGCGGTCGGGCGGTGATACGCAGTATTTT. Complete variable domain (other parts from reference TRBV7-2 and TRBJ2-3): GAGVSQSPSNKVTEKGKDVELRCDPISGHTALYWYRQSLGQGLEFLIYFQGNSAPDKSGLPSDRFSAERTGGSVSTLTIQRTQQEDSAVYLCASSLTSGQGRSGGDTQYFGPGTRLTVL.

The rearrangement links TRBV3-1 to TRBJ2-1; 7 nucleotides align to TRBD2. Germline values: CDR1 LGHDT, CDR2 YNNKEL (reference sequence). V lost 1 base, J lost 2 bases, and 5 bases stayed unmatched. This CDR3 has 16 residues. The chain's CDR3 is CASSQVGLAAYNEQFF. The CDR3 nucleotides are TGTGCCAGCAGCCAAGTGGGGCTAGCGGCCTACAATGAGCAGTTCTTC.

This chain uses TRBV5-6 with TRBJ1-4, with D unresolved. CDR1 SGHDT and CDR2 YYEEEE come from the germline V gene. The CDR3 has 13 residues. V was cut by 2 bases and J by 7 bases, with 9 bases left in between. This CDR3 is CASSLPASEKLFF. As DNA, the CDR3 is TGTGCCAGCAGCTTACCAGCAAGTGAAAAACTGTTTTTT.